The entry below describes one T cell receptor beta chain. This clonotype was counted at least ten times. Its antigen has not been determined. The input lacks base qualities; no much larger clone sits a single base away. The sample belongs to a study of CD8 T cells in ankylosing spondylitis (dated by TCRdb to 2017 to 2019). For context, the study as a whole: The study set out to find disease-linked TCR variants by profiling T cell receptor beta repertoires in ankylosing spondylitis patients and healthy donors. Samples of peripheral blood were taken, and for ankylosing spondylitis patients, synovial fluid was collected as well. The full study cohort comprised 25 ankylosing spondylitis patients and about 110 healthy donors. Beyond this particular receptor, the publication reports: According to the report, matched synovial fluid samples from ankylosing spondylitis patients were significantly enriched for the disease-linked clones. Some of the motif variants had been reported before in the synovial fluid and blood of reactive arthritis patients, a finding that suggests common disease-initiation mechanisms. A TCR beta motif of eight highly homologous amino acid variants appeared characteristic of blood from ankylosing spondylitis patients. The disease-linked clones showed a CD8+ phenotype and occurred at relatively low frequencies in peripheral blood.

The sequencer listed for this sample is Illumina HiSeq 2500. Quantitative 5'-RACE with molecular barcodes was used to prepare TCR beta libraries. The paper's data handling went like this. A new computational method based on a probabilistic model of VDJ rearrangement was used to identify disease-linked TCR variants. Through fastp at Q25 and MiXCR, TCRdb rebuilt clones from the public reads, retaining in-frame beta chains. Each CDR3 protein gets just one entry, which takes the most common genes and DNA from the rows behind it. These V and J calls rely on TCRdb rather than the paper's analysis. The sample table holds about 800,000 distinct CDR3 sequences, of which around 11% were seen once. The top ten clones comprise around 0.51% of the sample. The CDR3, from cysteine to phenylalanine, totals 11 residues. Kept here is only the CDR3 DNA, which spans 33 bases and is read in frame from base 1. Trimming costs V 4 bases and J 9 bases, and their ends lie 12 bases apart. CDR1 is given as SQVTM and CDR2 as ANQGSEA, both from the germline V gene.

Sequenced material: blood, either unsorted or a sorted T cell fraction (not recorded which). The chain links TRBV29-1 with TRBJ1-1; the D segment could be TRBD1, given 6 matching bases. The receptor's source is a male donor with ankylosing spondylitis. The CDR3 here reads CSVARGDKAFF. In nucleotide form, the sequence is TGCAGCGTTGCCAGGGGCGATAAAGCTTTCTTT.